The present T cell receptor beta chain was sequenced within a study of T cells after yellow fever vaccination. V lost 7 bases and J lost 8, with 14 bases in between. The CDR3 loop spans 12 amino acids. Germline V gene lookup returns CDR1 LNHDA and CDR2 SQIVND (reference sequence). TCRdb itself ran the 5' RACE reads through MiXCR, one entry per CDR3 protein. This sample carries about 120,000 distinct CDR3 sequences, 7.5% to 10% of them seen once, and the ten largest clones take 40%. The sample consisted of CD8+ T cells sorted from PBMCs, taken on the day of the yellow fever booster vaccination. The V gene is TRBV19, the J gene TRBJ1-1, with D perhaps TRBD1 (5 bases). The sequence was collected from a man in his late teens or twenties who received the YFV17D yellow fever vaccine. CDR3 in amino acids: CASNPGGVEAFF. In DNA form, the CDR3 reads TGTGCCAGTAACCCCGGAGGGGTGGAAGCTTTCTTT.